This T cell receptor beta chain appears in the sequencing data of a study of T cell responses to AZD1222 COVID-19 vaccine. Overall study results and limits: Following two doses of AZD1222, Spike-specific TCR breadth and depth rose. Nearly half of unique spike-specific TCRs reportedly avoided B.1.351 and B.1.1.7 mutated regions. There were repertoire samples only from the period after the peak T cell response. In a largely white British group with more females than males, clonal diversity was possibly underestimated.

This clone was found once. Its antigen is unknown. Clones were read by immunoSEQ multiplex PCR, and TCRdb kept only the in-frame ones, dropping some. The repertoire holds about 82,000 clones, with around 87% as singletons. There are 15 residues in the CDR3. The ends lost 2 bases at V and 4 bases at J; junction bases unmatched: 0. CDR1 is MNHNS and CDR2 is SASEGT in the germline V gene. The sequencing here drew on peripheral blood, taken 28 days after the second AZD1222 dose. The clonotype originates from an adult who received the AZD1222 COVID-19 vaccine. The V gene is TRBV6-1, the J gene TRBJ2-1; 12 positions match TRBD2. CDR3 region: CASSELAGGYNEQFF. The DNA for the CDR3 is TGTGCCAGCAGTGAACTAGCGGGGGGGTACAATGAGCAGTTCTTC.